What follows are 11 T cell receptor beta chains derived from one specimen sequenced in a study of T cells in Graves' hyperthyroidism and ophthalmopathy. The CDR3 regions of TCR beta were amplified from RNA transcripts. The TCR CDR3 was amplified in a first-round RT-PCR using the HTBI primer set. TCRdb analysed the multiplex PCR reads with MiXCR anew, one entry per CDR3 protein. The repertoire includes over 300,000 distinct CDR3 sequences, about 15% of them detected once, and approximately 11% sits in the top ten. Sequencing input: blood. The receptors were gathered from a woman aged 60-75 years with Graves' hyperthyroidism.

V usage is TRBV4-1 and J usage is TRBJ1-2; TRBD1 might be the D (6 bases). The V end was cut by 4 bases, the J end by 4 bases, with 13 bases between. Germline-derived CDR1 and CDR2 are MGHRA and YSYEKL. The CDR3 totals 14 residues. Here the CDR3 reads CASSPRTAPYGYTF. CDR3 coding DNA: TGCGCCAGCAGCCCCCGGACAGCCCCCTATGGCTACACCTTC.

At least ten counts were recorded for this clonotype. The chain joins TRBV7-2 to TRBJ2-3, with 9 bases that match TRBD2. Germline CDR1 is SGHTA and CDR2 is FQGNSA. This CDR3 has 18 amino acids. The trim removed 1 base at V and 4 bases at J, leaving 12 bases unmatched. The CDR3 DNA follows: TGTGCCAGCAGCTTAGACGGCCCCCGGGCGGGAGGGGCAGATACGCAGTATTTT. Translation gives CASSLDGPRAGGADTQYF.

The gene calls are TRBV28 and TRBJ2-2; tentatively, D is TRBD2 (6 bases). The CDR3 covers 14 residues. V dropped 7 bases and J dropped 0 bases, with 9 bases sitting between them. CDR1 and CDR2 from the germline V gene are MDHEN and SYDVKM. For the CDR3, the DNA is TGTGCCAGCACCGCGGGGTCGAACACCGGGGAGCTGTTTTTT. This sequence encodes CASTAGSNTGELFF.

The sample holds many counts of this clonotype. V gene TRBV12-5 combines with J gene TRBJ2-1; D possibly corresponds to TRBD1 (7 bases). V was shortened by 0 bases and J by 10 bases, with 19 bases between the two germline ends. CDR3 size: 16 residues. Germline V lookup: CDR1 LGHNT, CDR2 FRNRAP. DNA of the CDR3: TGTGCTAGTGGTTTGGTCGCAGGACAGGTAGGAGGGGAGCAGTTCTTC. Translating gives CASGLVAGQVGGEQFF. The full variable domain, rest sourced from reference TRBV12-5 and TRBJ2-1, is DARVTQTPRHKVTEMGQEVTMRCQPILGHNTVFWYRQTMMQGLELLAYFRNRAPLDDSGMPKDRFSAEMPDATLATLKIQPSEPRDSAVYFCASGLVAGQVGGEQFFGPGTRLTVL.

The table lists this clonotype with many counts. The chain is built from TRBV11-2 and TRBJ2-7; 8 nucleotides agree with TRBD1. V gave up 5 bases and J gave up 3 bases; unmatched junction bases: 3. CDR1 and CDR2 from the germline V gene are SGHAT and FQNNGV. The CDR3 length is 13 residues. This CDR3 is CASSVTGGYEQYF. The DNA of the CDR3 is TGTGCCAGCAGCGTAACAGGGGGCTACGAGCAGTACTTC.

This clonotype came up many times. This rearrangement joins TRBV12-3 or TRBV12-4 to TRBJ1-5, with 11 bases aligning to TRBD1. With 8 bases clipped from V and 1 base from J, the junction kept 13 bases outside the gene matches. The CDR3 is 18 residues long. CDR3 DNA: TGTGCCAGCCTAGGACAGGGGGCTTCCATTGGGAGCAATCAGCCCCAGCATTTT. Translated, it gives CASLGQGASIGSNQPQHF.

The chain is built from TRBV19 and TRBJ2-7, with D unresolved. The CDR3 length is 14 residues. The germline CDR1 and CDR2 sequences are LNHDA and SQIVND (reference sequence). Trimming removed 3 bases from V and 0 bases from J, with 9 bases in between. The CDR3 sequence is CASSIDGSSYEQYF. The CDR3 region has the DNA TGTGCCAGTAGTATCGACGGAAGCTCCTACGAGCAGTACTTC.

This clonotype appeared many times. J is TRBJ1-1 and V is TRBV29-1, with a possible D match to TRBD1 (6 bases). In germline, CDR1 is SQVTM, CDR2 ANQGSEA. Trimming pared 6 bases from V and 0 bases from J, leaving 11 bases between. This CDR3 is 13 amino acids long. As DNA, the CDR3 is TGCAGCGTAACAGGGACATTGAACACTGAAGCTTTCTTT. Encoded protein: CSVTGTLNTEAFF.

This rearrangement joins TRBV30 to TRBJ2-2; TRBD2 matches 10 bases. This CDR3 is 19 amino acids long. Germline lookup yields CDR1 GTSNPN and CDR2 SVGIG (reference sequence). The V gene end was trimmed by 0 bases and the J gene end by 6 bases; junction bases not matched to a gene: 16. The chain's CDR3 is CAWSVEYSLAGVFSGELFF. DNA for the CDR3: TGTGCCTGGAGTGTTGAATATTCTCTAGCGGGAGTTTTTTCCGGGGAGCTGTTTTTT.

This clonotype was found many times. The chain recombines TRBV15 with TRBJ1-2, with D possibly TRBD1 on 5 matching bases. The CDR3 runs 17 residues. In germline, CDR1 is LNHNV, CDR2 YYDKDF (reference sequence). Trimming left V 0 bases short and J 6 bases short, with 20 bases between. The CDR3 loop reads CATSRDLGGAAWDGYTF. CDR3 sequence (DNA): TGTGCCACCAGCAGAGATCTTGGAGGGGCCGCCTGGGATGGCTACACCTTC.

There are many counts of this clonotype. The chain carries TRBV5-1 and TRBJ2-1; 11 bases fit TRBD2. The CDR3 contains 14 residues. V was pared by 3 bases and J by 9 bases, with 5 bases of the junction left unmatched. Per germline, CDR1 SGHRS and CDR2 YFSETQ. CDR3 protein: CASSSWGTSGEQFF. As DNA, the CDR3 is TGCGCCAGCAGCTCCTGGGGGACTAGCGGTGAGCAGTTCTTC.